Described below is a single TCR beta chain sequence and its context. The target antigen is unknown. One entry per CDR3 protein results from TCRdb running MiXCR on the 5' RACE reads. The data show 500,000 or so distinct CDR3 sequences, with less than 25% seen just once and 0.91% held by the top ten. This entry comes from a study of identical twins. Study results and limitations: Out-of-frame alpha sequences shared by twins showed excess low generation probability. Beta clonotypes that were abundant in cord blood contained fewer insertions, a pattern absent from memory repertoires.

CDR3 length: 15 amino acids. Germline V gene sequence: CDR1 MNHEY, CDR2 SMNVEV (reference sequence). V was clipped by 3 bases and J by 7 bases, with 16 bases between them. These same data were also listed under a study on T cells expressing NK-cell markers.

This chain links TRBV27 with TRBJ1-5; D is perhaps TRBD1 (5 bases). Sequencing input: CD4+ T cells sorted from blood. This receptor was obtained from a woman aged 18 to 35 in good health. The CDR3, as DNA: TGTGCCAGCAGTTTTACCCTAAGCCGGGGCCAGCCCCAGCATTTT. Protein product: CASSFTLSRGQPQHF.